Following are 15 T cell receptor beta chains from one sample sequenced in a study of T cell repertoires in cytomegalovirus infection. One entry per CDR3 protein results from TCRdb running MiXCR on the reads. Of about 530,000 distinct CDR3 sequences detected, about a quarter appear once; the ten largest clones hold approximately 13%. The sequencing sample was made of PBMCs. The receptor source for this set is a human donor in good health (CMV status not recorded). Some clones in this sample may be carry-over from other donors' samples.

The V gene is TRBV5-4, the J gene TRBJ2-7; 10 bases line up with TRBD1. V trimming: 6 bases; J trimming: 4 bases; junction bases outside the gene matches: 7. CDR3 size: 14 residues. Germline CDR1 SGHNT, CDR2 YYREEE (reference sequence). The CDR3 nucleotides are TGTGCCAGCAACCAAGGGGGACAGGGGTACGAGCAGTACTTC. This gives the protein CASNQGGQGYEQYF.

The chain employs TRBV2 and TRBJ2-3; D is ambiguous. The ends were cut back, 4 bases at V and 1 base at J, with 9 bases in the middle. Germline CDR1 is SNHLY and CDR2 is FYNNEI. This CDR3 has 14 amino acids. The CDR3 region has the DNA TGTGCCAGCAGTGTTAGTCCGGGCACAGATACGCAGTATTTT. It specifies CASSVSPGTDTQYF.

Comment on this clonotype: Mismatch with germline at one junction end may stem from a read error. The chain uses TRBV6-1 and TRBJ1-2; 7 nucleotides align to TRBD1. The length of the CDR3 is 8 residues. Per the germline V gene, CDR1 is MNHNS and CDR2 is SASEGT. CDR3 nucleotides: TGTGCCACCGGGACAGCCGTGTTC. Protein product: CATGTAVF.

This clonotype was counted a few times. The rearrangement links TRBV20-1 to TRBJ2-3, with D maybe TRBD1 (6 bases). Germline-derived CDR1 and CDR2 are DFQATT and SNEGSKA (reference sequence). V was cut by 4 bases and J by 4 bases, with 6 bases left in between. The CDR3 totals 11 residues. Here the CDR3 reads CSATGADTQYF. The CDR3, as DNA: TGCAGTGCTACAGGGGCAGATACGCAGTATTTT.

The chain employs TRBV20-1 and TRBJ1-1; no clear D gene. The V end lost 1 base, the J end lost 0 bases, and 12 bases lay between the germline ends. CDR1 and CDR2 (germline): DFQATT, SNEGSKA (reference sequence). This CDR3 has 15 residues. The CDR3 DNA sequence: TGCAGTGCTAGAGTATTACCCAGAGTGAACACTGAAGCTTTCTTT. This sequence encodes CSARVLPRVNTEAFF.

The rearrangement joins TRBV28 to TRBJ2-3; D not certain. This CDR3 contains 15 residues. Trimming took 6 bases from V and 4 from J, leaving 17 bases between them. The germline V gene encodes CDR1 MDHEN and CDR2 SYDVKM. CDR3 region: CASSTFRNVPDTQYF. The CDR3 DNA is TGTGCCAGCAGCACCTTTCGGAACGTTCCAGATACGCAGTATTTT.

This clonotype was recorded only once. The CDR3 DNA follows: TGTGCCAGCAGTGACTCGGGGTGGGAAGGAGATACGCAGTATTTT. Translated, it gives CASSDSGWEGDTQYF. The rearrangement links TRBV6-4 to TRBJ2-3; D is uncertain. V was cut by 0 bases and J by 5 bases, with 12 bases left in between. Germline lookup yields CDR1 MRHNA and CDR2 SNTAGT. The CDR3 sequence is 15 residues long.

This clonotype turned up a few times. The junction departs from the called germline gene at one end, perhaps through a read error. For the CDR3, the DNA is TGTGCCATCAGACAGAACTACTATGACTACACCTTC. Amino acid sequence: CAIRQNYYDYTF. J is TRBJ1-2 and V is TRBV28, with TRBD1 as a possible D gene (5 bases). The CDR3 consists of 12 residues. Per germline, CDR1 MDHEN and CDR2 SYDVKM.

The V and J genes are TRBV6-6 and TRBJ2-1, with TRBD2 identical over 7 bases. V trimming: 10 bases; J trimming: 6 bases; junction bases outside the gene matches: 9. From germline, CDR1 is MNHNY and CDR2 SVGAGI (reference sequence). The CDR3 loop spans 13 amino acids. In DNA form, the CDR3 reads TGTGCCACTGGGGCGGCGGGAGCCAATGAGCAGTTCTTC. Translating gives CATGAAGANEQFF.

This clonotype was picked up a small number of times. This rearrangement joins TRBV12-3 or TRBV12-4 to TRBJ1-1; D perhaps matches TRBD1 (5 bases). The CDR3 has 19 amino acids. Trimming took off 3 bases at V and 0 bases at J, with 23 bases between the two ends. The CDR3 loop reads CASSLYLQNRKNMNTEAFF. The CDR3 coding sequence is TGTGCCAGCAGTTTGTATTTACAAAACAGGAAGAACATGAACACTGAAGCTTTCTTT.

The CDR3 loop reads CASRSPRTVYNEQFF. CDR3 nucleotides: TGTGCCAGCAGGAGCCCTCGAACTGTATACAATGAGCAGTTCTTC. The chain uses TRBV11-3 and TRBJ2-1; D is unclear. The CDR3 totals 15 residues. V lost 6 bases and J lost 4, with 16 bases in between. Germline V gene data show CDR1 as SGHNT and CDR2 as YENEEA.

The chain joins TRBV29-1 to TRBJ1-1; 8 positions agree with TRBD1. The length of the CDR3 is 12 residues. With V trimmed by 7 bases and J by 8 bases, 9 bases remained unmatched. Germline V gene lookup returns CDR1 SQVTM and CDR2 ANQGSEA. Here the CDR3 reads CSAHPGQDEAFF. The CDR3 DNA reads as TGCAGCGCCCACCCGGGACAGGACGAAGCTTTCTTT. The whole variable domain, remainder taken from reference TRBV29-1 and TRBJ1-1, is SAVISQKPSRDICQRGTSLTIQCQVDSQVTMMFWYRQQPGQSLTLIATANQGSEATYESGFVIDKFPISRPNLTFSTLTVSNMSPEDSSIYLCSAHPGQDEAFFGQGTRLTVV.

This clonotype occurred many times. This CDR3 reads CASSRGGTSGNHEQFF. For the CDR3, the DNA is TGTGCCAGCAGCCGCGGTGGGACTAGCGGGAACCATGAGCAGTTCTTC. V is TRBV7-8 and J is TRBJ2-1; 13 nucleotides agree with TRBD2. In germline, CDR1 is SGHVS, CDR2 FQNEAQ. The V gene end was trimmed by 5 bases and the J gene end by 8 bases; junction bases not matched to a gene: 9. The CDR3 contains 16 residues. Combining the CDR3 with reference TRBV7-8 and TRBJ2-1 gives the whole variable domain GAGVSQSPRYKVAKRGQDVALRCDPISGHVSLFWYQQALGQGPEFLTYFQNEAQLDKSGLPSDRFFAERPEGSVSTLKIQRTQQEDSAVYLCASSRGGTSGNHEQFFGPGTRLTVL.

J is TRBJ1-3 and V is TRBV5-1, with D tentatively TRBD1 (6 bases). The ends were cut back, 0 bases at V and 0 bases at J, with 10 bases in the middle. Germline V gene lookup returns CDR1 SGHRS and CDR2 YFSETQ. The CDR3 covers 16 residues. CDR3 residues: CASSLEQGASGNTIYF. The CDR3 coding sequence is TGCGCCAGCAGCTTGGAACAGGGAGCCTCTGGAAACACCATATATTTT.

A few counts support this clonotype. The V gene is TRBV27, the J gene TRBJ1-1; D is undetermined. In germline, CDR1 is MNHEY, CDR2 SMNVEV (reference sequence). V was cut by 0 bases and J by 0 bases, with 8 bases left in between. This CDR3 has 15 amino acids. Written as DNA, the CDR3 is TGTGCCAGCAGTTTATCTCCGGGGATGAACACTGAAGCTTTCTTT. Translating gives CASSLSPGMNTEAFF.